This T cell receptor (beta chain) is drawn from a study of siplizumab effects on memory and regulatory T cells. Study-wide findings and caveats: Naive T cells, seemingly more diverse than memory cells, seemed major alloresponse contributors. Versus around 30% in controls, the mappable alloreactive CD4+ clones averaged about 63% Treg-derived with siplizumab. Under siplizumab, alloreactive sequences traced to unstimulated CD4+ memory cells were significantly reduced.

About 100,000 TCR templates per sample were assayed. Generated by immunoSEQ multiplex PCR, the TCRdb table keeps only in-frame clones and is missing some. The sample yields 90,000 to 120,000 clones, 92% seen once. The CDR3 is 18 residues long. V shed 2 bases, J shed 7 bases, and the junction held 20 bases outside the gene matches. The germline CDR1 and CDR2 sequences are SGHAT and FQNNGV. As for this clone: Its antigen is not identified.

This TCR derives from a human donor in good health. The sample taken for sequencing was Tregs sorted from blood. The chain employs TRBV11-2 and TRBJ2-7, with 7 bases fitting TRBD2. The CDR3 DNA reads TGTGCCAGCAGCTTAACCTTCCCGAGGGGCGGGAGAAGCCGAGAGCAGTACTTC. Translated, it gives CASSLTFPRGGRSREQYF.